This TCR beta chain was captured by sequencing in a study of T-cell reconstitution after alpha-beta-depleted transplantation in children. Germline CDR1 is DFQATT and CDR2 is SNEGSKA (reference sequence). This CDR3 has 16 amino acids. Trimming stripped 3 bases from V and 6 bases from J, with 21 bases between. Findings and limits, study-wide: Some patients' high day-60 TCRbeta diversity was traced to surviving recipient T cells and thymic progenitors. Diversity and T-cell counts at one year after transplant derived mostly from new T cells. Expanded graft clones, several hundred of them, were reportedly the source of alpha-beta T cells about two months after transplant.

Many counts were recorded for this clonotype. Its antigen is as yet unknown. During its preparation, the TCRbeta library received unique molecular identifiers. TCRdb itself ran the PCR reads through MiXCR, one entry per CDR3 protein. The sample has approximately 650,000 distinct CDR3 sequences; over 10% are singletons. This sequence joins TRBV20-1 and TRBJ2-1, with a possible D match to TRBD2 (5 bases). The source material was PBMCs, sampled before TCRalphabeta/CD19-depleted stem cell transplant. This sequence originates from a girl aged 2-10 years with congenital amegakaryocytic thrombocytopenia, due to receive a stem cell transplant. DNA for the CDR3: TGCAGTGCTAGCCTTTCTCGGGCTAGCAGTCTCAATGAGCAGTTCTTC. Translated, it gives CSASLSRASSLNEQFF.